The 25 T cell receptor beta chains listed next were all sequenced from one sample in a study of T-cell reconstitution after alpha-beta-depleted transplantation in children. Library preparation (for TCRbeta) was performed with unique molecular identifiers. A single record per CDR3 protein comes from TCRdb applying MiXCR to the PCR reads. The profile covers over 550,000 distinct CDR3 sequences, with over 9.5% appearing a single time and less than 5% taken by the ten largest. This sample comprised PBMCs from the stem cell graft donor, obtained from the stem cell graft. The receptors originated from a human donor who donated a stem cell graft to a child with acute myeloid leukemia.

The table lists this clonotype with a few counts. The chain recombines TRBV29-1 with TRBJ2-3; D gene unclear. The V gene's germline CDR1 is SQVTM and CDR2 ANQGSEA. Trimming stripped 7 bases from V and 4 bases from J, with 9 bases between. The length of the CDR3 is 11 residues. The CDR3 bases are TGCAGCGGCCGTCACGCAGATACGCAGTATTTT. Protein sequence: CSGRHADTQYF.

This rearrangement joins TRBV4-2 to TRBJ1-1, with 8 bases aligning to TRBD1. Germline lookup yields CDR1 LGHNA and CDR2 YNFKEQ. Trimming at V came to 6 bases and at J to 5 bases, leaving 5 bases not matched to a gene. This CDR3 is built from 13 residues. CDR3 loop: CASSPQGETEAFF. The CDR3 DNA follows: TGTGCCAGCAGTCCACAGGGGGAAACTGAAGCTTTCTTT.

The V call is TRBV6-1, the J call TRBJ2-7; tentative D call: TRBD2 (5 bases). V was clipped by 2 bases and J by 7 bases, with 15 bases between them. From germline, CDR1 is MNHNS and CDR2 SASEGT. The length of the CDR3 is 14 residues. The CDR3 sequence: CASSESVATGEQYF. CDR3 sequence (DNA): TGTGCCAGCAGTGAATCGGTAGCGACGGGGGAGCAGTACTTC.

This clonotype was counted a few times. The CDR3 coding sequence is TGTGCCAGCAGCCAAGGGGAGGACCCCAGCTCCTACGAGCAGTACTTC. Translated: CASSQGEDPSSYEQYF. The V and J genes are TRBV4-2 and TRBJ2-7, with D perhaps matching TRBD2 (6 bases). Between the trimmed V and J ends, which lost 1 base and 0 bases, there was a span of 13 bases. Germline V lookup: CDR1 LGHNA, CDR2 YNFKEQ. The CDR3 is 16 residues long.

The rearrangement uses TRBV9 and TRBJ2-1; unclear D gene. Looked up from germline, CDR1 is SGDLS and CDR2 is YYNGEE. With 0 bases removed from V and 7 bases from J, the gap between germline ends came to 11 bases. This CDR3 comprises 14 residues. DNA for the CDR3: TGTGCCAGCAGCGTAGGGACGCGAAAAAATGAGCAGTTCTTC. As protein: CASSVGTRKNEQFF.

This clonotype appeared many times. The rearrangement links TRBV11-2 to TRBJ2-5, with D possibly matching TRBD1 (6 bases). Germline CDR1 reads SGHAT; CDR2 reads FQNNGV. Trimming took 5 bases from V and 1 from J, leaving 14 bases between them. CDR3 size: 15 residues. CDR3 in amino acids: CASSPISRGQETQYF. Written as DNA, the CDR3 is TGTGCCAGCAGCCCTATTAGCAGGGGCCAAGAGACCCAGTACTTC.

This clonotype was counted ten times or more. This chain joins TRBV5-8 and TRBJ2-3; TRBD2 might be the D (5 bases). The CDR3 consists of 13 residues. Trimming took off 1 base at V and 6 bases at J, with 9 bases between the two ends. Germline V gene sequence: CDR1 SGHTS, CDR2 YDEGEE. The CDR3 nucleotides are TGTGCCAGCAGCTTGATCCGAGGGGATACGCAGTATTTT. Protein product: CASSLIRGDTQYF.

The rearrangement joins TRBV20-1 to TRBJ1-1, with D possibly TRBD1 on 6 matching bases. The germline V gene has CDR1 DFQATT and CDR2 SNEGSKA (reference sequence). The V gene lost 0 bases and the J gene lost 1 base, with 9 bases spanning the gap. This CDR3 is built from 14 residues. CDR3 protein: CSAREAGANTEAFF. The CDR3 nucleotides read TGCAGTGCTAGAGAGGCAGGGGCGAACACTGAAGCTTTCTTT.

There are a few counts of this clonotype. The chain joins TRBV5-1 to TRBJ2-1; D is perhaps TRBD1 (5 bases). Trimming stripped 4 bases from V and 7 bases from J, with 9 bases between. CDR1 is SGHRS and CDR2 is YFSETQ in the germline V gene. This CDR3 is 12 amino acids long. The CDR3 DNA follows: TGCGCCAGCAGCACACAGGTTAATGAGCAGTTCTTC. This translates into CASSTQVNEQFF.

This clonotype was found many times. The chain carries TRBV29-1 and TRBJ2-5; possible D gene TRBD2, 6 bases. The CDR3 has 14 residues. Germline CDR1 is SQVTM and CDR2 is ANQGSEA. V was cut by 5 bases and J by 5 bases, with 18 bases left in between. The CDR3 coding sequence is TGCAGCGTTAAGGCTAGTCCTGGGGGGGAGACCCAGTACTTC. It specifies CSVKASPGGETQYF.

The V and J genes are TRBV11-2 and TRBJ1-1; tentatively, D is TRBD1 (5 bases). There are 15 residues in the CDR3. Looked up from germline, CDR1 is SGHAT and CDR2 is FQNNGV. With 5 bases removed from V and 5 bases from J, the gap between germline ends came to 18 bases. This CDR3 is CASSVLGLGVTEAFF. DNA for the CDR3: TGTGCCAGCAGCGTACTCGGGCTAGGGGTGACTGAAGCTTTCTTT.

This clonotype was counted between two and nine times. The J gene is TRBJ2-2, the V gene TRBV4-2, with 8 bases matching TRBD2. The CDR3 covers 17 residues. Germline CDR1 LGHNA, CDR2 YNFKEQ. V gave up 2 bases and J gave up 2 bases; unmatched junction bases: 7. CDR3 nucleotide sequence: TGTGCCAGCAGCCAATCCCTTAGCGGGATTAACACCGGGGAGCTGTTTTTT. It translates to CASSQSLSGINTGELFF.

This clonotype was picked up a small number of times. The chain joins TRBV27 to TRBJ1-2, with a possible D match to TRBD1 (6 bases). The CDR3 contains 15 residues. The germline CDR1 and CDR2 sequences are MNHEY and SMNVEV (reference sequence). V gave up 2 bases and J gave up 4 bases, with 14 bases separating them. The CDR3 spells CASSLRLGASYGYTF. CDR3 DNA: TGTGCCAGCAGTTTAAGGCTGGGGGCGAGCTATGGCTACACCTTC.

V and J are TRBV27 and TRBJ1-2; TRBD1 aligns across 8 bases. Germline V gene sequence: CDR1 MNHEY, CDR2 SMNVEV (reference sequence). The CDR3 length is 14 residues. The V segment lost 5 bases and the J segment 4 bases; nucleotides outside the gene matches: 6. The CDR3, as DNA: TGTGCCAGCAGTCCCTGGCAGGGGGCCTATGGCTACACCTTC. It encodes CASSPWQGAYGYTF.

The CDR3: CASSFPPSGMNSYEQYF. The CDR3 bases are TGTGCCAGCAGTTTCCCCCCTAGCGGGATGAACTCCTACGAGCAGTACTTC. This rearrangement joins TRBV6-2 or TRBV6-3 to TRBJ2-7; 9 nucleotides agree with TRBD2. CDR1 is MNHEY and CDR2 is SVGEGT in the germline V gene. The trim removed 4 bases at V and 0 bases at J, leaving 10 bases unmatched. The CDR3 runs 17 residues.

The rearrangement uses TRBV25-1 and TRBJ2-2; 12 bases match TRBD2. V lost 5 bases to trimming and J lost 1 base; unmatched junction nucleotides: 5. CDR1 and CDR2 (germline): MGHDK, SYGVNS. CDR3 length: 17 residues. Here the CDR3 reads CASSPGLAGMNTGELFF. The CDR3 nucleotides read TGTGCCAGCAGTCCCGGACTAGCGGGAATGAACACCGGGGAGCTGTTTTTT.

This clonotype was seen a handful of times. The chain employs TRBV10-2 and TRBJ1-1, with 8 bases aligning to TRBD1. Germline V CDR1 and CDR2: WSHSY, SAAADI. The junction had 2 bases not matched to a gene; V was cut back by 8 bases and J by 6 bases. The CDR3 loop spans 11 amino acids. The CDR3 loop is CASLGQAEAFF. The CDR3 DNA reads as TGCGCCAGCTTGGGACAGGCTGAAGCTTTCTTT.

This sequence joins TRBV12-3 or TRBV12-4 and TRBJ2-7; 9 nucleotides line up with TRBD2. CDR3 length: 14 amino acids. The V segment lost 5 bases and the J segment 6 bases; nucleotides outside the gene matches: 8. CDR3 nucleotide sequence: TGTGCCAGCAGTCCGACTAGCGGAGTCATCGAGCAGTACTTC. Its protein is CASSPTSGVIEQYF.

This clonotype has at least ten counts. V is TRBV10-3 and J is TRBJ1-1; 7 bases align to TRBD1. CDR3 size: 16 residues. Germline CDR1 ENHRY, CDR2 SYGVKD. J lost 2 bases, V lost 0 bases, and 6 bases had no gene match. Here the CDR3 reads CAISESIRTGNTEAFF. The CDR3 region has the DNA TGTGCCATCAGTGAGTCCATCAGGACAGGAAACACTGAAGCTTTCTTT.

This clonotype was seen ten or more times. The chain carries TRBV4-3 and TRBJ1-3; D is undetermined. From germline, CDR1 is LGHNA and CDR2 YSLEER. This CDR3 contains 15 residues. Trimming left V 0 bases short and J 6 bases short, with 12 bases between. In nucleotides, the CDR3 is TGCGCCAGCAGCCAAGATTTTCGGGATCCAAACACCATATATTTT. Amino acid sequence: CASSQDFRDPNTIYF.

The chain joins TRBV6-1 to TRBJ1-2; 7 bases line up with TRBD1. The CDR3 length is 14 residues. V lost 4 bases to trimming and J lost 5 bases; unmatched junction nucleotides: 7. Per germline, CDR1 MNHNS and CDR2 SASEGT. DNA of the CDR3: TGTGCCAGCAGTGGGACAGGTAGTTCTTATGGCTACACCTTC. Amino acid sequence: CASSGTGSSYGYTF.

The V and J genes are TRBV5-1 and TRBJ1-5; tentative D call: TRBD1 (5 bases). Germline V gene data show CDR1 as SGHRS and CDR2 as YFSETQ. Between the trimmed V and J ends, which lost 3 bases and 6 bases, there was a span of 16 bases. The CDR3 is made up of 15 amino acids. For the CDR3, the DNA is TGCGCCAGCAGCTCGGGGGATGGAATAGGTCAGCCCCAGCATTTT. It specifies CASSSGDGIGQPQHF.

This clonotype was detected a few times. This rearrangement joins TRBV20-1 to TRBJ2-7, with a possible D match to TRBD1 (6 bases). This CDR3 is 13 amino acids long. Germline V lookup: CDR1 DFQATT, CDR2 SNEGSKA (reference sequence). Trimming stripped 0 bases from V and 4 bases from J, with 10 bases between. This CDR3 is CSARDLGAYEQYF. For the CDR3, the DNA is TGCAGTGCTAGAGATTTGGGGGCTTACGAGCAGTACTTC.

The rearrangement uses TRBV7-2 and TRBJ2-3; perhaps TRBD1 as D (5 bases). This CDR3 comprises 15 residues. From germline, CDR1 is SGHTA and CDR2 FQGNSA. V was pared by 2 bases and J by 4 bases, with 13 bases between. The CDR3 DNA follows: TGTGCCAGCAGCTTACTGGGGCGGTCAGCAGATACGCAGTATTTT. It translates to CASSLLGRSADTQYF.

This rearrangement joins TRBV30 to TRBJ2-7; TRBD2 matches 9 bases. The J segment lost 4 bases and the V segment lost 3 bases, leaving 10 bases of the junction unmatched. Looked up from germline, CDR1 is GTSNPN and CDR2 is SVGIG (reference sequence). This CDR3 is 15 amino acids long. The CDR3 DNA sequence: TGTGCCTGGAGATCCCTACTAGCGGGTACATACGAGCAGTACTTC. Protein sequence: CAWRSLLAGTYEQYF.